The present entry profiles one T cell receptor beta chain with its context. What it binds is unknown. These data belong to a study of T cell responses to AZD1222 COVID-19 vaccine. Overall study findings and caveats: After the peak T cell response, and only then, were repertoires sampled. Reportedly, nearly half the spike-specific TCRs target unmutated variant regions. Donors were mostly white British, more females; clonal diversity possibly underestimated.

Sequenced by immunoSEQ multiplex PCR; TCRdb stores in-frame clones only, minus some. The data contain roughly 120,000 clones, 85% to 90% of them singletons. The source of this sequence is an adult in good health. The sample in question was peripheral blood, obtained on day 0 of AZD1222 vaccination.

CDR3 residues: CASSRTGTGGGKTQYF. For the CDR3, the DNA is TGTGCCAGCAGTCGGACCGGGACAGGGGGCGGAAAGACCCAGTACTTC. The chain combines TRBV5-8 with TRBJ2-5; 12 nucleotides line up with TRBD1. Germline CDR1 is SGHTS and CDR2 is YDEGEE. CDR3 length: 16 residues. The J segment lost 6 bases and the V segment lost 5 bases, leaving 11 bases of the junction unmatched.